The rows below give T cell receptor beta chains drawn from one sample of a study of spatial heterogeneity in lung cancer. Each CDR3 protein is one row after TCRdb ran MiXCR on the 5' RACE reads. The sample shows about 120,000 distinct CDR3 sequences, under 14% of them seen only once. Source: PBMCs, taken at follow-up. These receptor sequences come from a female donor with early-stage non-small cell lung cancer. CDR3s leave out the opening cysteine and the closing phenylalanine or tryptophan. A D gene is named only where the DNA matches it firmly.

TRBD2 15 TRBV28 ASRLGSLAGDTDTQY
NA 13 TRBV19 ASSIVMDSNQPQH
NA 14 TRBV7-2 ASSTQGSSSYNEQF
NA 11 TRBV30 AWSAGIGDTIY
TRBD1 13 TRBV3-1 ASSPQTGSFNEQF
TRBD1 12 TRBV28 ASSSMTGYRGYT
NA 13 TRBV7-9 ASSHERGRAYEQY
TRBD2 13 TRBV7-9 ASSLGGLGGAELF
NA 16 TRBV30 AWGAMVRTAGGTDTQY
NA 13 TRBV4-1 ASSIRDESTDTQY
TRBD2 15 TRBV11-2 ASSLFATSGIAGELF
NA 14 TRBV28 ASSFSGEGHQETQY
NA 11 TRBV30 AWSPGTNQPQH
NA 14 TRBV3-1 ASSQVAGAGANVLT
NA 10 TRBV7-2 ASSWGTYGYT
NA 11 TRBV9 ASSVEVGIEQF
TRBD2 13 TRBV27 ASSLLAGNTDTQY
NA 13 TRBV7-2 ASSPDYSRAGELF
NA 10 TRBV7-9 TSSTELNEQF
NA 12 TRBV20-1 SARSLWENYGYT
NA 10 TRBV7-9 ASSFGNYGYT
NA 12 TRBV28 ASTKLGSYYEQY
TRBD1 14 TRBV5-1 ASSRGQGSFTDTQY
NA 17 TRBV19 ASSIRRNYLQNYLNEQF